This T cell receptor beta chain was recovered during a study of T cells after yellow fever vaccination. The V end lost 5 bases, the J end lost 8 bases, and 18 bases lay between the germline ends. This CDR3 spans 14 amino acids. Germline values: CDR1 MNHNS, CDR2 SASEGT. TCRdb called the 5' RACE reads again in MiXCR, with one record for every CDR3 protein. Seen here are 600,000 to 750,000 distinct CDR3 sequences, more than 9% observed once, and the top ten hold around 14%. This sequence joins TRBV6-1 and TRBJ1-2; the D is unclear. The sample consisted of PBMCs, taken on the day of the yellow fever booster vaccination. This TCR derives from a man aged 25-45 years who received the YFV17D yellow fever vaccine. In DNA form, the CDR3 reads TGTGCCAGCAGTCATCCGACCGGTCCGGAAGGCTACACCTTC. This translates into CASSHPTGPEGYTF.